This T cell receptor (beta chain) was documented in a study of shared clonotypes between healthy human individuals. In the naive CD8 group, cells lacked CD45RO and were positively selected for CCR7, so terminally differentiated effector memory CD45RA+ cells were left out. Here immunoSEQ multiplex PCR was the method, and the copy in TCRdb shows in-frame clones only, minus some. This table holds 1.5 million to 2.5 million clones, less than 95% found once. Germline CDR1 and CDR2: SGHNT and YYREEE (reference sequence). V was clipped by 2 bases and J by 0 bases; unmatched bases: 4. This CDR3 region has 15 residues.

The TCR was taken from a man aged 18 to 29 in good health. The genes are TRBV5-4 and TRBJ2-5; 7 nucleotides align to TRBD1. Material: naive CD8+ T cells sorted from blood. The DNA for the CDR3 is TGTGCCAGCAGCTTCTTCGGACAGGACCAAGAGACCCAGTACTTC. It yields the protein CASSFFGQDQETQYF. The variable domain in full, completed from reference TRBV5-4 and TRBJ2-5, reads ETGVTQSPTHLIKTRGQQVTLRCSSQSGHNTVSWYQQALGQGPQFIFQYYREEENGRGNFPPRFSGLQFPNYSSELNVNALELDDSALYLCASSFFGQDQETQYFGPGTRLLVL.